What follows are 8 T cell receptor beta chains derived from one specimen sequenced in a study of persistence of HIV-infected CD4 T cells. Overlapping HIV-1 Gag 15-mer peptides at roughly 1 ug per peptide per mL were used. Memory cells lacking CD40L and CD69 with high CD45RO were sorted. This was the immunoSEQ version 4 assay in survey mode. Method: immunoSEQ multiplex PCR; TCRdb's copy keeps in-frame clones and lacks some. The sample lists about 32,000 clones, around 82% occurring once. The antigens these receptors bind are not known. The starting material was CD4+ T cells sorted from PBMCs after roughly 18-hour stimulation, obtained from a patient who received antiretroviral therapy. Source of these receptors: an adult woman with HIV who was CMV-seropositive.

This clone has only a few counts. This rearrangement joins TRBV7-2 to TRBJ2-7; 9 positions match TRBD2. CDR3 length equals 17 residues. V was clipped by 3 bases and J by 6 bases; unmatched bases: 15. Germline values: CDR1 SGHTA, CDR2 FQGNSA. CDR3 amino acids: CASSFKPLGREGGEQYF. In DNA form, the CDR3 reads TGTGCCAGCAGCTTTAAGCCCCTCGGGCGGGAGGGTGGCGAGCAGTACTTC.

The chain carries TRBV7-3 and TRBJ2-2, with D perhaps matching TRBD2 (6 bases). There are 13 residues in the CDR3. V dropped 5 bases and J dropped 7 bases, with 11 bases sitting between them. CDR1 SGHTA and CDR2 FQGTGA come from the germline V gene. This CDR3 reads CASSVTRNGELFF. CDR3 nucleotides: TGTGCCAGCAGCGTGACTAGGAACGGGGAGCTGTTTTTT.

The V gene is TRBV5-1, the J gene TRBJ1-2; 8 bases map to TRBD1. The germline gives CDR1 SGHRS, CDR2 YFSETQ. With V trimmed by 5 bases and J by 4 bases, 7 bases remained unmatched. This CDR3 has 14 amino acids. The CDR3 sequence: CASRSDREGYGYTF. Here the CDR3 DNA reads TGCGCCAGCAGATCGGACAGGGAGGGCTATGGCTACACCTTC.

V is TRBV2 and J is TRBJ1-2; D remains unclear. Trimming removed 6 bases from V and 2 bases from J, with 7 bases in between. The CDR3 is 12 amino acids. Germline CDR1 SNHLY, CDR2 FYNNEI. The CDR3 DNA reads TGTGCCAGCAGGGAGGTCAACTATGGCTACACCTTC. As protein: CASREVNYGYTF.

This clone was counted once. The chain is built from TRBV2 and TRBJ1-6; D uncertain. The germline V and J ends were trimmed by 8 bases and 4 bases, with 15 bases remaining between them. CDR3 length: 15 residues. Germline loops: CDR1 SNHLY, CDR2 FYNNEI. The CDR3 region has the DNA TGTGCCAGCGGTGTGGGCCAACTATATAATTCACCCCTCCACTTT. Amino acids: CASGVGQLYNSPLHF.

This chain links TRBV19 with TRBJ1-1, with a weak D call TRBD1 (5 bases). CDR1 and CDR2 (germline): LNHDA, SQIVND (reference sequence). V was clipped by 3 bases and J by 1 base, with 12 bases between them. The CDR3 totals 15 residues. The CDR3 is CASSIGARRNTEAFF. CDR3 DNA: TGTGCCAGTAGTATCGGGGCTCGGCGGAACACTGAAGCTTTCTTT. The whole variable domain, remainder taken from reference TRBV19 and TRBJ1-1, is DGGITQSPKYLFRKEGQNVTLSCEQNLNHDAMYWYRQDPGQGLRLIYYSQIVNDFQKGDIAEGYSVSREKKESFPLTVTSAQKNPTAFYLCASSIGARRNTEAFFGQGTRLTVV.

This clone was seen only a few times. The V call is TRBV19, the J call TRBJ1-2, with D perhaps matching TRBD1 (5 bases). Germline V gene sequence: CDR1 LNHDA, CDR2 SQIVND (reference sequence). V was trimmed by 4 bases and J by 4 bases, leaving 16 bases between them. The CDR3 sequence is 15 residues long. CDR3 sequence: CASSTKMDGAYGYTF. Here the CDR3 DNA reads TGTGCCAGTAGTACCAAAATGGACGGGGCCTATGGCTACACCTTC.

CDR3 in amino acids: CASSASGYQETQYF. The CDR3 DNA is TGTGCCAGCAGCGCCTCAGGGTACCAAGAGACCCAGTACTTC. The chain has TRBV9 and TRBJ2-5; the D gene is possibly TRBD1 (5 bases). The CDR3 is 14 residues long. Germline CDR1 SGDLS, CDR2 YYNGEE. V lost 3 bases and J lost 0, with 9 bases in between.